In this sample, the clone carrying this T cell receptor beta chain turned up a few times. Germline V gene sequence: CDR1 MNHEY, CDR2 SVGAGI. There are 14 residues in the CDR3. Trimming removed 6 bases from V and 3 bases from J; junction bases left unmatched: 6. TCRdb keeps only in-frame clones here, not all; method: immunoSEQ multiplex PCR. The data contain 180,000 or so clones, 65% to 90% of them singletons. The sample comes from a study of blood T cell repertoires in COVID-19. As for the study in general: Sources were T cells, B-cell-depleted T cells, or PBMCs; the material itself was cDNA or gDNA.

This clonotype was sampled from a man in his sixties with acute or convalescent COVID-19. The sample taken for sequencing was peripheral blood. V and J are TRBV6-5 and TRBJ2-7; 9 nucleotides agree with TRBD1. This CDR3 is CASRRGQGIYEQYF. CDR3 bases: TGTGCCAGCAGGCGAGGACAGGGGATCTACGAGCAGTACTTC.